Listed here is a single T cell receptor (beta chain). The target of this receptor is not known. Base-call qualities are not available, and no considerably larger clone is one nucleotide away. TCRbeta CDR3 regions were amplified from genomic DNA using the immunoSEQ Assay, a bias-controlled multiplex PCR. Per the original workflow: Within the assay, amplification of reference gene primers was used to estimate how many nucleated cells each sample contained. Sequence reads were collapsed and filtered to measure the absolute abundance of every unique TCRbeta CDR3 rearrangement. For each sample, productive Simpson clonality was calculated by taking the square root of Simpson's diversity index across productive rearrangements. Entries here come from immuneACCESS through TCRdb and include only in-frame sequences with V and J called. Some clones fail to appear in such tables; in the studies checked, an unresolved V gene covers under half of the shortfall, and the cause of the remainder is unknown. V, J and clone size derive from that table, while D and trimming were established from the DNA sequence. Within this sample are about 490,000 clones, with approximately 85% of them counted one time only. The ten biggest clones cover approximately 2.9% of the sample.

This sample is part of a study of blood T cell repertoires in COVID-19 (dated by TCRdb to about 2020). The study in broad terms: Collaborator samples came from the United States, Italy and Spain and covered acute and convalescent phases of COVID-19. The prospective study material was composed of cDNA or gDNA derived from T cells, B-cell-depleted T cells, or PBMCs. Subjects who had been exposed to COVID-19, were actively infected with it, or had recovered from it provided the deeply sampled blood TCRbeta repertoires that made up the dataset. The repertoires were released in a freely available public database intended as a resource for research on the immune response to SARS-CoV-2. The samples were drawn from two sources: the first 160 participants of the ongoing ImmuneRACE study, and 1,200 or so subjects contributed by 6 global collaborators. Sample metadata almost always included a de-identified subject ID, COVID-19 status, age in years and sex. Where HLA class I and class II types were available, the types were taken from metadata supplied by the sample provider, not from assay-based typing. Results the study describes overall, beyond this receptor: How much clinical and demographic metadata was included differed by source and by participant, and the metadata was provided uncurated.

The CDR3 covers 14 residues, taking in both the cysteine and the phenylalanine. The only DNA kept is the CDR3, 42 bases in frame from the first base. As encoded in the germline V gene (reference sequence), CDR1 is SGHNT while CDR2 is YYREEE. Unmatched junction bases come to 10, with V trimmed by 2 bases and J by 10 bases. Whole blood was collected in K2EDTA tubes by collaborating institutions according to the institutions' own protocols. For TCRbeta analysis, collaborators shipped samples in one of three forms: frozen whole blood, isolated PBMCs, or DNA extracted from either of those sample types. This clonotype was obtained from a human donor in a cohort sampled during active COVID-19. The receptor chain draws on TRBV5-4 and TRBJ1-2; a stretch of 8 junction bases matches TRBD1. The sequenced sample was peripheral blood. The CDR3 has the sequence CASSLTGTGFPYTF. The nucleotides read TGTGCCAGCAGCTTAACCGGGACAGGCTTTCCCTACACCTTC.